This T cell receptor (beta chain) was observed in a study of OX40 agonist ivuxolimab in advanced cancers. For the study at large: Previous treatment with anti-PD-1, anti-PD-L1 or anti-CTLA-4 therapy was allowed; about 40% had received some.

Study-wide points: At doses 0.1 to 3.0 mg/kg, CD4+ and CD8+ clones expanded. More expanded clones were found, on average, in CD8+ than in CD4+ T cells.

The study sampled blood at baseline, cycle 4 day 1, and cycle 7 day 1. This CDR3 region has 16 residues. V was clipped by 0 bases and J by 4 bases; unmatched bases: 3. Germline CDR1 reads SGDLS; CDR2 reads YYNGEE. As regards this clone: The antigen is not known.

The repertoire was sequenced with immunoSEQ multiplex PCR; TCRdb's copy has only in-frame clones and lacks some. This table holds roughly 140,000 clones, roughly 92% found once. The chain links TRBV9 to TRBJ2-5, with 13 bases aligning to TRBD2. This specimen consisted of CD4+ or CD8+ T cells sorted from blood, obtained in a trial of the OX40 agonist ivuxolimab. This receptor was identified in an adult with an advanced solid tumor such as melanoma, head and neck, liver or kidney cancer. As DNA, the CDR3 is TGTGCCAGCAGCGTAGGACTAGCGGGGGGTACAGAGACCCAGTACTTC. Residues: CASSVGLAGGTETQYF.